These 28 T cell receptor beta chains were all obtained from the same sample, sequenced in a study of cytomegalovirus exposure and HLA in healthy donors. PCR amplification relied on 60 Vbeta primers (plus 13 Jbeta primers). Clones were sequenced by immunoSEQ multiplex PCR, and TCRdb holds only the in-frame ones, with some missing. The table includes around 140,000 clones, nearly 90% detected once. The sequencing input was PBMCs. Receptors originate from a woman aged 35 to 49 in good health and CMV-seronegative.

The chain links TRBV14 to TRBJ2-7; the D gene is possibly TRBD2 (7 bases). The V gene lost 3 bases and the J gene lost 2 bases, with 11 bases spanning the gap. This CDR3 has 14 amino acids. Germline V CDR1 and CDR2: SGHDN, FVKESK. The CDR3 sequence: CASSQGGAPYEQYF. CDR3 DNA: TGTGCCAGCAGCCAGGGGGGGGCACCCTACGAGCAGTACTTC.

The CDR3 nucleotides are TGTGCCTGGAGTGCAGGGGAGAACACTGAAGCTTTCTTT. Its translation is CAWSAGENTEAFF. The chain has TRBV30 and TRBJ1-1, with D perhaps matching TRBD1 (6 bases). The CDR3 runs to 13 residues. Germline V CDR1 and CDR2: GTSNPN, SVGIG (reference sequence). V was clipped by 1 base and J by 1 base, with 7 bases between them.

A note on this clone: The same CDR3 also results from other DNA sequences found in this sample. The chain couples TRBV6-1 to TRBJ2-5, with D unclear. With the DNA end fitting TRBJ2-7 better, the J assignment may be wrong. This CDR3 region has 11 residues. Germline V gene data show CDR1 as MNHNS and CDR2 as SASEGT. In DNA form, the CDR3 reads TGTGCCAGCAGTGACTCATACGAGCAGTACTTC. It yields the protein CASSDSYEQYF.

V gene TRBV7-9 combines with J gene TRBJ1-1; TRBD1 aligns across 9 bases. Trimming at V came to 5 bases and at J to 0 bases, leaving 7 bases not matched to a gene. The CDR3 consists of 16 residues. Per germline, CDR1 SEHNR and CDR2 FQNEAQ (reference sequence). CDR3 loop: CASSPRTGVVNTEAFF. CDR3 coding DNA: TGTGCCAGCAGCCCAAGGACAGGGGTTGTGAACACTGAAGCTTTCTTT.

The chain joins TRBV6-1 to TRBJ2-5; D is unresolved. V lost 6 bases to trimming and J lost 5 bases, with 19 bases between them. The CDR3 covers 15 residues. Germline-derived CDR1 and CDR2 are MNHNS and SASEGT. CDR3 nucleotides: TGTGCCAGCAGCTTTATGGGCCAACGGTGGGAGACCCAGTACTTC. This translates into CASSFMGQRWETQYF.

V and J are TRBV5-4 and TRBJ2-3, with TRBD1 as a possible D gene (6 bases). The CDR3 extends over 14 amino acids. In germline, CDR1 is SGHNT, CDR2 YYREEE (reference sequence). The V end lost 3 bases, the J end lost 2 bases, and 10 bases lay between the germline ends. CDR3 sequence: CASSSNRDTDTQYF. CDR3 nucleotides: TGTGCCAGCAGCTCAAACAGGGACACAGATACGCAGTATTTT.

This clone has only a few counts. CDR3 sequence: CASSVDFGQNEQFF. DNA for the CDR3: TGTGCCAGCAGTGTCGACTTCGGTCAAAATGAGCAGTTCTTC. The gene calls are TRBV2 and TRBJ2-1; D not resolved. V lost 4 bases to trimming and J lost 7 bases, with 14 bases between them. The CDR3 has 14 residues. Germline lookup yields CDR1 SNHLY and CDR2 FYNNEI.

The chain carries TRBV6-5 and TRBJ1-1; 7 bases are a match to TRBD1. This CDR3 has 15 amino acids. With V trimmed by 2 bases and J by 4 bases, 7 bases remained unmatched. The germline V gene encodes CDR1 MNHEY and CDR2 SVGAGI. The CDR3 spells CASSYSHRGSTEAFF. The CDR3 nucleotides read TGTGCCAGCAGTTACAGCCACAGGGGATCCACTGAAGCTTTCTTT.

This clone turned up a few times. V gene TRBV5-4 combines with J gene TRBJ2-7; TRBD2 agrees at 8 bases. The ends lost 2 bases at V and 2 bases at J; junction bases unmatched: 9. The V gene's germline CDR1 is SGHNT and CDR2 YYREEE (reference sequence). The CDR3 contains 16 residues. The DNA of the CDR3 is TGTGCCAGCAGCTTTATAGCGGGAACGACTACCTACGAGCAGTACTTC. Encoded protein: CASSFIAGTTTYEQYF.

The chain couples TRBV10-1 to TRBJ2-2; D not certain. The CDR3 is 14 amino acids. In germline, CDR1 is WNHNN, CDR2 SYGVQD (reference sequence). V lost 2 bases to trimming and J lost 8 bases, with 12 bases between them. The CDR3 nucleotides read TGCGCCAGCAGTGAGAAAGGCTGGGCGGGGGAGCTGTTTTTT. It is translated as CASSEKGWAGELFF.

The chain joins TRBV21-1 to TRBJ2-3; the listed D gene, TRBD1, was not tested against the DNA. TRBV21-1 counts as a pseudogene. This CDR3 contains 16 residues. CDR3 loop: CASRHTGPVVTDTQYF. The CDR3 DNA is TGTGCCAGCAGACATACAGGCCCAGTTGTGACAGATACGCAGTATTTT.

The V gene is TRBV4-1, the J gene TRBJ2-7, with 10 bases lining up with TRBD1. From germline, CDR1 is MGHRA and CDR2 YSYEKL. Unmatched junction bases numbered 6, after V lost 3 bases and J lost 7 bases. The CDR3 runs to 14 residues. The DNA for the CDR3 is TGCGCCAGCAGCCAGAGACAGGGGGCAGGAGAGCAGTACTTC. This gives the protein CASSQRQGAGEQYF.

The gene calls are TRBV28 and TRBJ2-5; TRBD2 agrees at 12 bases. The length of the CDR3 is 14 residues. Germline CDR1 and CDR2: MDHEN and SYDVKM. Trimming cost V 4 bases and J 11 bases; bases outside gene matches: 8. The CDR3 sequence is CASSSPFGLAGQYF. In DNA, the CDR3 is TGTGCCAGCAGTTCCCCGTTCGGACTAGCGGGGCAGTACTTC. Together with reference TRBV28 and TRBJ2-5, the CDR3 gives the full variable domain: DVKVTQSSRYLVKRTGEKVFLECVQDMDHENMFWYRQDPGLGLRLIYFSYDVKMKEKGDIPEGYSVSREKKERFSLILESASTNQTSMYLCASSSPFGLAGQYFGPGTRLLVL.

This sequence joins TRBV11-3 and TRBJ1-2; no clear D gene. The ends were cut back, 4 bases at V and 3 bases at J, with 15 bases in the middle. The CDR3 consists of 15 residues. In germline, CDR1 is SGHNT, CDR2 YENEEA. The DNA of the CDR3 is TGTGCCAGCAGCTCGCATCAGGTGTCGGACTATGGCTACACCTTC. Protein product: CASSSHQVSDYGYTF.

The chain is built from TRBV4-1 and TRBJ2-7; 9 bases align to TRBD2. CDR3 length equals 16 residues. With V trimmed by 0 bases and J by 3 bases, 6 bases remained unmatched. Germline values: CDR1 MGHRA, CDR2 YSYEKL. DNA of the CDR3: TGCGCCAGCAGCCAAGAATGGCTAGCGGGGATCTACGAGCAGTACTTC. Encoded protein: CASSQEWLAGIYEQYF.

V usage is TRBV7-3 and J usage is TRBJ2-5, with 12 bases matching TRBD1. Unmatched junction bases numbered 0, after V lost 3 bases and J lost 4 bases. CDR1 is SGHTA and CDR2 is FQGTGA in the germline V gene. The CDR3 is 14 amino acids. The CDR3 sequence: CASSLGQGAETQYF. The CDR3 nucleotides are TGTGCCAGCAGCTTGGGACAGGGGGCAGAGACCCAGTACTTC.

The rearrangement uses TRBV9 and TRBJ2-3, with 8 bases lining up with TRBD1. This CDR3 is 15 amino acids long. V lost 2 bases, J lost 4 bases, and 6 bases stayed unmatched. CDR1 is SGDLS and CDR2 is YYNGEE in the germline V gene. The CDR3 DNA is TGTGCCAGCAGCGTCTGGACAGGGTCGCCAGATACGCAGTATTTT. Amino acids: CASSVWTGSPDTQYF. Combining the CDR3 with reference TRBV9 and TRBJ2-3 gives the whole variable domain DSGVTQTPKHLITATGQRVTLRCSPRSGDLSVYWYQQSLDQGLQFLIQYYNGEERAKGNILERFSAQQFPDLHSELNLSSLELGDSALYFCASSVWTGSPDTQYFGPGTRLTVL.

This chain joins TRBV29-1 and TRBJ2-1; 11 nucleotides match TRBD1. Losses at the gene ends were 6 bases for V and 8 bases for J; bases not matched to a gene: 3. Germline V gene data show CDR1 as SQVTM and CDR2 as ANQGSEA. The CDR3 contains 12 residues. CDR3 sequence: CSVGTGGDEQFF. The CDR3, as DNA: TGCAGCGTGGGGACAGGGGGGGATGAGCAGTTCTTC.

This clone was found once. The rearrangement links TRBV13 to TRBJ2-3; D perhaps matches TRBD2 (6 bases). This CDR3 comprises 16 residues. CDR1 PRHDT and CDR2 FYEKMQ come from the germline V gene (reference sequence). Trimming cost V 1 base and J 2 bases, with 13 bases left between them. CDR3 region: CASSLAASEITDTQYF. The CDR3 DNA is TGTGCCAGCAGCTTAGCTGCTAGCGAGATCACAGATACGCAGTATTTT. Drawing the rest from reference TRBV13 and TRBJ2-3, the complete variable domain is AAGVIQSPRHLIKEKRETATLKCYPIPRHDTVYWYQQGPGQDPQFLISFYEKMQSDKGSIPDRFSAQQFSDYHSELNMSSLELGDSALYFCASSLAASEITDTQYFGPGTRLTVL.

J is TRBJ2-1 and V is TRBV27; D uncertain. The germline V and J ends were trimmed by 2 bases and 9 bases, with 11 bases remaining between them. This CDR3 has 13 residues. Germline CDR1 MNHEY, CDR2 SMNVEV (reference sequence). The DNA for the CDR3 is TGTGCCAGCAGTTTAGGCCTAGGATTTGAGCAGTTCTTC. Encoded protein: CASSLGLGFEQFF.

V and J are TRBV7-8 and TRBJ1-3; the match to TRBD1 covers 7 bases. CDR3 length equals 18 residues. Germline V lookup: CDR1 SGHVS, CDR2 FQNEAQ. After removal of 0 bases from V and 4 bases from J, the junction contained 12 bases not matched to a gene. CDR3 in amino acids: CASSLARRGRFSGNTIYF. The CDR3 nucleotides read TGTGCCAGCAGCTTAGCGCGTAGGGGGCGTTTTTCGGGAAACACCATATATTTT.

This chain uses TRBV9 with TRBJ2-5, with unresolved D. Looked up from germline, CDR1 is SGDLS and CDR2 is YYNGEE. The CDR3 runs 15 residues. V lost 3 bases to trimming and J lost 2 bases, with 14 bases between them. This CDR3 is CASSDQPGSQETQYF. The CDR3 DNA reads TGTGCCAGCAGCGACCAACCCGGGTCTCAAGAGACCCAGTACTTC.

This clone was observed a handful of times. V is TRBV7-9 and J is TRBJ2-7, with TRBD2 identical over 7 bases. This CDR3 comprises 12 residues. J gave up 6 bases and V 5 bases, and 4 bases lay outside the gene matches. Germline V lookup: CDR1 SEHNR, CDR2 FQNEAQ (reference sequence). CDR3 DNA: TGTGCCAGCAGCCGGGACTATCGCGAGCAGTACTTC. Translating it yields CASSRDYREQYF. The full variable domain, in which reference TRBV7-9 and TRBJ2-7 provide the parts outside the CDR3, is DTGVSQNPRHKITKRGQNVTFRCDPISEHNRLYWYRQTLGQGPEFLTYFQNEAQLEKSRLLSDRFSAERPKGSFSTLEIQRTEQGDSAMYLCASSRDYREQYFGPGTRLTVT.

The V gene is TRBV10-3, the J gene TRBJ2-1, with D tentatively TRBD1 (5 bases). The CDR3 runs to 14 residues. The V gene's germline CDR1 is ENHRY and CDR2 SYGVKD. V shed 2 bases and J shed 3 bases, with 8 bases lying between them. CDR3 amino acids: CAISETDSYNEQFF. The CDR3 DNA sequence: TGTGCCATCAGTGAGACTGACAGCTACAATGAGCAGTTCTTC.

The chain has TRBV11-3 and TRBJ2-3; 12 positions agree with TRBD2. Trimming removed 5 bases from V and 6 bases from J; junction bases left unmatched: 9. There are 16 residues in the CDR3. Germline V gives CDR1 SGHNT, CDR2 YENEEA. The CDR3, as DNA: TGTGCCAGCAGCCCCCGGACTAGCGGGATCTTGGATACGCAGTATTTT. Translating it yields CASSPRTSGILDTQYF.

The J gene is TRBJ1-5, the V gene TRBV5-1; TRBD1 might be the D (5 bases). V dropped 0 bases and J dropped 7 bases, with 11 bases sitting between them. Per germline, CDR1 SGHRS and CDR2 YFSETQ. This CDR3 is 14 amino acids long. CDR3 sequence reads: CASSLDGGRQPQHF. CDR3 nucleotide sequence: TGCGCCAGCAGCTTGGACGGGGGACGCCAGCCCCAGCATTTT.

This rearrangement joins TRBV27 to TRBJ2-2; 11 nucleotides align to TRBD2. Unmatched junction bases numbered 16, after V lost 5 bases and J lost 2 bases. The CDR3 sequence is 20 residues long. Looked up from germline, CDR1 is MNHEY and CDR2 is SMNVEV (reference sequence). Here the CDR3 reads CASSASPRNSGRVNTGELFF. The DNA of the CDR3 is TGTGCCAGCAGTGCATCCCCTAGGAATAGCGGGAGGGTAAACACCGGGGAGCTGTTTTTT.

The chain couples TRBV21-1 to TRBJ2-5; no check of the table's D call, TRBD1, against the DNA was made. The J call could be wrong; TRBJ2-7 is a better fit for the DNA end. TRBV21-1 is a pseudogene segment. The CDR3 contains 18 residues. CDR3 nucleotide sequence: TGTGCCAGCAGCAACAAGCGTCCAGGGCGATGGAGCTCCTACGAGCAGTACTTC. Encoded protein: CASSNKRPGRWSSYEQYF.